Shown below are 20 T cell receptor beta chains from a single sample sequenced in a study of T-cell memory formation after mild COVID-19. TCRdb re-analysed the 5' RACE reads in MiXCR, keeping a single row per CDR3 protein. The sample contains about 560,000 distinct CDR3 sequences, approximately 15% of which appear only once. The source material was PBMCs or a T cell subset sorted from them (not recorded which). These TCRs come from an adult woman who had mild COVID-19 (a few samples of this study predate the infection). Cell type and time point are not known.

The chain has TRBV27 and TRBJ2-7; 11 bases are a match to TRBD2. This CDR3 spans 16 amino acids. From germline, CDR1 is MNHEY and CDR2 SMNVEV (reference sequence). V dropped 5 bases and J dropped 3; count of bases not matched to a gene: 9. The CDR3 loop reads CASSKRGTSGNYEQYF. The CDR3 DNA is TGTGCCAGCAGTAAACGTGGGACTAGCGGAAACTACGAGCAGTACTTC.

This clonotype showed up just a few times. The chain joins TRBV20-1 to TRBJ2-5; D unresolved. The CDR3 is made up of 15 amino acids. The germline V and J ends were trimmed by 1 base and 4 bases, with 16 bases remaining between them. Germline lookup yields CDR1 DFQATT and CDR2 SNEGSKA (reference sequence). In DNA form, the CDR3 reads TGCAGTGCTAGAGCCCTTTCTTCCCCATTAGAGACCCAGTACTTC. This translates into CSARALSSPLETQYF.

The V and J genes are TRBV9 and TRBJ2-1; a weak D match, TRBD2 (5 bases). This CDR3 comprises 15 residues. Between the trimmed V and J ends, which lost 1 base and 3 bases, there was a span of 11 bases. Germline V lookup: CDR1 SGDLS, CDR2 YYNGEE. CDR3 sequence: CASSVYVGSYNEQFF. The CDR3 DNA reads TGTGCCAGCAGCGTATACGTGGGGAGCTACAATGAGCAGTTCTTC. The full variable domain, with the rest looked up from reference TRBV9 and TRBJ2-1, is DSGVTQTPKHLITATGQRVTLRCSPRSGDLSVYWYQQSLDQGLQFLIQYYNGEERAKGNILERFSAQQFPDLHSELNLSSLELGDSALYFCASSVYVGSYNEQFFGPGTRLTVL.

The chain joins TRBV21-1 to TRBJ1-4; TRBD1 was called by the table and not checked on the DNA. TRBV21-1 is reported as a pseudogene. The CDR3 is 10 residues long. The CDR3 DNA sequence: TGTGCAGGGGGCGGTGAAAAACTGTTTTTT. Its translation is CAGGGEKLFF.

This clonotype has more than one count but fewer than ten. This chain connects TRBV5-1 to TRBJ2-3, with no clear D. The CDR3 runs 20 residues. V lost 2 bases to trimming and J lost 1 base, with 26 bases between them. Germline assignment: CDR1 SGHRS and CDR2 YFSETQ. The CDR3 DNA is TGCGCCAGCAGCTTTTGGTCGAGCGCCGGACCCTCTACGCGCACAGATACGCAGTATTTT. Protein sequence: CASSFWSSAGPSTRTDTQYF.

This clonotype was seen a few times. The CDR3 protein is CASSLGVTEPSDTQYF. CDR3 DNA: TGTGCCAGCAGCTTAGGGGTGACAGAGCCCTCAGATACGCAGTATTTT. This sequence joins TRBV7-9 and TRBJ2-3, with D maybe TRBD1 (5 bases). The CDR3 contains 16 residues. CDR1 and CDR2 from the germline V gene are SEHNR and FQNEAQ (reference sequence). Trimming pared 1 base from V and 4 bases from J, leaving 15 bases between.

The V gene is TRBV21-1, the J gene TRBJ2-5; the table calls TRBD2, which could not be checked here. TRBV21-1 is recorded as a pseudogene. This CDR3 is built from 18 residues. The CDR3 loop is CASSNGEFRAGGQETQYF. The CDR3 nucleotides read TGTGCCAGCAGCAATGGGGAATTTCGAGCGGGAGGCCAAGAGACCCAGTACTTC.

The chain carries TRBV11-2 and TRBJ2-5; 7 nucleotides match TRBD1. The CDR3 loop spans 14 amino acids. Germline-derived CDR1 and CDR2 are SGHAT and FQNNGV. Trimming took 6 bases from V and 5 from J; bases not matched to a gene: 9. The CDR3 reads CASRQTGVRETQYF. The CDR3 DNA follows: TGTGCCAGCAGACAAACAGGGGTACGGGAGACCCAGTACTTC.

J is TRBJ1-1 and V is TRBV7-3; 8 bases match TRBD1. Trimming took 5 bases from V and 11 from J; bases not matched to a gene: 10. The CDR3 totals 13 residues. Germline V CDR1 and CDR2: SGHTA, FQGTGA. In nucleotides, the CDR3 is TGTGCCAGCAGCCCGGGGACAGGAGAAGGGGCTTTCTTT. Translating it yields CASSPGTGEGAFF.

Written as DNA, the CDR3 is TGTGCCAGCAGCGTGCGAGGGGATAGCAATCAGCCCCAGCATTTT. Its protein product is CASSVRGDSNQPQHF. The gene calls are TRBV9 and TRBJ1-5, with D maybe TRBD1 (5 bases). The V gene lost 2 bases and the J gene lost 0 bases, with 9 bases spanning the gap. CDR1 SGDLS and CDR2 YYNGEE come from the germline V gene. This CDR3 is built from 15 residues.

The CDR3 protein is CASSLVEEETQYF. CDR3 in DNA: TGTGCCAGCAGCTTAGTAGAGGAAGAGACCCAGTACTTC. The V and J genes are TRBV7-2 and TRBJ2-5; D is ambiguous. The CDR3 consists of 13 residues. V was pared by 1 base and J by 3 bases, with 6 bases between. CDR1 is SGHTA, CDR2 FQGNSA, per germline.

This clonotype appeared many times. The genes are TRBV6-5 and TRBJ1-1; D is uncertain. V gave up 4 bases and J gave up 1 base, with 10 bases separating them. The CDR3 totals 14 residues. The V gene's germline CDR1 is MNHEY and CDR2 SVGAGI. For the CDR3, the DNA is TGTGCCAGCAGTTCGACGCGGGGGAACACTGAAGCTTTCTTT. This encodes CASSSTRGNTEAFF.

This clonotype has only a few counts. The chain uses TRBV4-2 and TRBJ1-5; D is unresolved. Trimming shortened V by 0 bases and J by 5 bases, and 17 bases separated the two germline ends. Germline V lookup: CDR1 LGHNA, CDR2 YNFKEQ. The CDR3 is 17 amino acids. CDR3: CASSQDNYAGQDQPQHF. The CDR3 DNA is TGTGCCAGCAGCCAAGATAACTATGCGGGTCAGGATCAGCCCCAGCATTTT.

The sample holds a few counts of this clonotype. The gene calls are TRBV10-3 and TRBJ2-7, with TRBD1 matching over 9 bases. Germline lookup yields CDR1 ENHRY and CDR2 SYGVKD. The CDR3 extends over 15 amino acids. V shed 5 bases and J 2 bases; nucleotides not matched to a gene: 7. CDR3 residues: CAISKPGQGTYEQYF. DNA of the CDR3: TGTGCCATCAGTAAACCGGGACAGGGAACCTACGAGCAGTACTTC.

The chain links TRBV29-1 to TRBJ1-3; D is uncertain. The CDR3 is 16 residues long. V shed 4 bases and J shed 0 bases, with 16 bases lying between them. Germline V lookup: CDR1 SQVTM, CDR2 ANQGSEA. CDR3 region: CSVVLVRRDSGNTIYF. In nucleotides, the CDR3 is TGCAGCGTTGTGTTGGTCAGGAGGGACTCTGGAAACACCATATATTTT.

This clonotype was seen many times. The chain combines TRBV12-5 with TRBJ2-1; D possibly matches TRBD1 or TRBD2 (5 bases each). Per the germline V gene, CDR1 is LGHNT and CDR2 is FRNRAP. V lost 3 bases and J lost 9, with 9 bases in between. The CDR3 loop spans 12 amino acids. The CDR3 loop reads CASGFPGTEQFF. CDR3 in DNA: TGTGCTAGTGGTTTCCCCGGGACTGAGCAGTTCTTC.

The chain recombines TRBV7-2 with TRBJ1-1; no reliable D call. The CDR3 consists of 14 residues. The ends were cut back, 5 bases at V and 4 bases at J, with 14 bases in the middle. CDR1 and CDR2 from the germline V gene are SGHTA and FQGNSA. CDR3 coding DNA: TGTGCCAGCAGCCTATATCTTGGGTCCACTGAAGCTTTCTTT. It encodes CASSLYLGSTEAFF.

This clonotype was counted between two and nine times. V is TRBV3-1 and J is TRBJ1-5; D is ambiguous. CDR3 size: 12 residues. The V gene lost 1 base and the J gene lost 7 bases, with 5 bases spanning the gap. Germline CDR1 and CDR2: LGHDT and YNNKEL (reference sequence). The CDR3 DNA reads TGTGCCAGCAGCCAAGCGGGCCAGCCCCAGCATTTT. Its protein is CASSQAGQPQHF.

The CDR3 DNA sequence: TGTGCCAGCAGCTTAGTTGTTGCGGGAGGGTCAGATACGCAGTATTTT. This codes for CASSLVVAGGSDTQYF. The gene calls are TRBV7-2 and TRBJ2-3; 9 nucleotides align to TRBD2. The CDR3 is 16 amino acids. V shed 1 base and J 4 bases; nucleotides not matched to a gene: 6. Germline V lookup: CDR1 SGHTA, CDR2 FQGNSA. Full variable domain (rest looked up from reference TRBV7-2 and TRBJ2-3): GAGVSQSPSNKVTEKGKDVELRCDPISGHTALYWYRQSLGQGLEFLIYFQGNSAPDKSGLPSDRFSAERTGGSVSTLTIQRTQQEDSAVYLCASSLVVAGGSDTQYFGPGTRLTVL.

The chain recombines TRBV12-3 or TRBV12-4 with TRBJ2-2; 7 bases agree with TRBD1. The CDR3 consists of 14 residues. After removal of 2 bases from V and 6 bases from J, the junction contained 3 bases not matched to a gene. The CDR3 loop reads CASSLTGVPGELFF. As DNA, the CDR3 is TGTGCCAGCAGTTTAACAGGGGTCCCCGGGGAGCTGTTTTTT.